This T cell receptor (beta chain) was found in a study of early T cells in non-severe SARS-CoV-2 infection. TCRdb redid the calling of the 5' RACE reads with MiXCR, one entry per CDR3 protein. The data hold about 110,000 distinct CDR3 sequences, with roughly 13% observed a single time. The CDR3 loop spans 17 amino acids. Looked up from germline, CDR1 is SGHVS and CDR2 is FQNEAQ. The germline V and J ends were trimmed by 6 bases and 0 bases, with 17 bases remaining between them. Study-wide findings and caveats: VDJdb matching skewed toward anti-spike CD8 responses, missing private and CD4 specificities.

This clonotype came up a few times. Its antigen remains unknown. The clonotype comes from an adult who was a healthcare worker with PCR-confirmed SARS-CoV-2 infection or an uninfected control (not recorded which). The material was whole blood, obtained at baseline. The chain is built from TRBV7-8 and TRBJ2-2; D call uncertain. The CDR3 DNA reads as TGTGCCAGCAGTCTCGCCCACCGACCAACGAACACCGGGGAGCTGTTTTTT. This sequence encodes CASSLAHRPTNTGELFF. The whole variable domain, remainder taken from reference TRBV7-8 and TRBJ2-2, is GAGVSQSPRYKVAKRGQDVALRCDPISGHVSLFWYQQALGQGPEFLTYFQNEAQLDKSGLPSDRFFAERPEGSVSTLKIQRTQQEDSAVYLCASSLAHRPTNTGELFFGEGSRLTVL.